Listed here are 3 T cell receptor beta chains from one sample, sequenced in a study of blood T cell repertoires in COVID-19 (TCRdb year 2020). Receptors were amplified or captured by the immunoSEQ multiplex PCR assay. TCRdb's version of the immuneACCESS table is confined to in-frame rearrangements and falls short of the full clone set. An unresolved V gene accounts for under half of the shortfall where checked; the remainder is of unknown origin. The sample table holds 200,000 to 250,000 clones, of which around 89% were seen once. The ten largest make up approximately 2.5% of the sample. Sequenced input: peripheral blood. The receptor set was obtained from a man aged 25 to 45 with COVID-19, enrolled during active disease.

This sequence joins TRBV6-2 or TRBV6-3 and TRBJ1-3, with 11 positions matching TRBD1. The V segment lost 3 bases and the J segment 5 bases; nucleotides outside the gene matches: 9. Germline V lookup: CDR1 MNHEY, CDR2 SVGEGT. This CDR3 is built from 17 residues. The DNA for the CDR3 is TGTGCCAGCAGTTATTGGACAGGGGGCTCAAGAAGAAACACCATATATTTT. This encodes CASSYWTGGSRRNTIYF.

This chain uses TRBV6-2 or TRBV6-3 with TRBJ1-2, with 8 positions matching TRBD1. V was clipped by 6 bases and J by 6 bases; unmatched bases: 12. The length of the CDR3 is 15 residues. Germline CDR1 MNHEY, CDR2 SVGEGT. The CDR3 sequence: CASSPDRGRSDGYTF. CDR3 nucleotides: TGTGCCAGCAGCCCTGACAGGGGACGGAGTGATGGCTACACCTTC.

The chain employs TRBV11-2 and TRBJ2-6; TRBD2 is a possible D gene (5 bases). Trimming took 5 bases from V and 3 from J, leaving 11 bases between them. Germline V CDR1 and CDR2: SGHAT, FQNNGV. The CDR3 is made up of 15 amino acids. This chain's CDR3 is CASSGGVSGANVLTF. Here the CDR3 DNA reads TGTGCCAGCAGCGGAGGCGTAAGTGGGGCCAACGTCCTGACTTTC.